This T cell receptor beta chain was found in a study of Ad26.COV2.S vaccination and SARS-CoV-2 variants. Study-level findings and limits: Recipients of either vaccine or placebo displayed similar breadth of non-spike TCRs. Substantial breadth in spike-specific CD8+ and CD4+ T cell responses was reportedly seen after vaccination.

Comment on this clone: The target antigen is unknown.

Profiling relied on immunoSEQ multiplex PCR, and the TCRdb table lists in-frame clones only, not all of them. This sample has around 86,000 clones; about four fifths occur once, and the top ten carry 15% to 20%. Trimming stripped 5 bases from V and 3 bases from J, with 14 bases between. The CDR3 sequence is 14 residues long. Germline CDR1 and CDR2: SGHVS and FQNEAQ. The TCR comes from a human donor who had recovered from COVID-19. V and J are TRBV7-8 and TRBJ2-7; D is possibly TRBD2 (5 bases). The specimen comprised peripheral blood, sampled after recovery from COVID-19. CDR3: CASSREPGIYEQYF. CDR3 nucleotides: TGTGCCAGCAGCCGAGAGCCCGGGATCTACGAGCAGTACTTC.